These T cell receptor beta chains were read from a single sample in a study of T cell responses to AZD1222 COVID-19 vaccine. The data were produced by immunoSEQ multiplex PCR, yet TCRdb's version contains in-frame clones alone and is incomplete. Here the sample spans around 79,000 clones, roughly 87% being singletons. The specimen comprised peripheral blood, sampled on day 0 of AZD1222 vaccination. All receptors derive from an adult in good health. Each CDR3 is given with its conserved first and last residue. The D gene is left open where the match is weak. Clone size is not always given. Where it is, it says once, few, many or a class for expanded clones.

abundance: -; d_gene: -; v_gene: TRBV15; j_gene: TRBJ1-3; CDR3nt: TGTGCCACCAGCAGGAGCGGAGACAGGGGAAACACCATATATTTT; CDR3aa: CATSRSGDRGNTIYF
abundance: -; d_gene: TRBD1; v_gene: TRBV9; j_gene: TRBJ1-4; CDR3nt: TGTGCCAGCAGCAAACAGGGGACTAATGAAAAACTGTTTTTT; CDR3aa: CASSKQGTNEKLFF
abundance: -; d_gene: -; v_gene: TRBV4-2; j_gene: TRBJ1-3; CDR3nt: TGTGCCAGCAGCCTAGTAGGGGTTGAGGGCACCATATATTTT; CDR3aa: CASSLVGVEGTIYF
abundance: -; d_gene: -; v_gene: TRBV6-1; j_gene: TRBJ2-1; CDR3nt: TGTGCCAGCAGTACTTCTTACAATGAGCAGTTCTTC; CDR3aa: CASSTSYNEQFF
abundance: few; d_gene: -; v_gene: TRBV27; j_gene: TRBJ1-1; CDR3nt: TGTGCCAGCAGTTTATTGGAGGAGACTGAAGCTTTCTTT; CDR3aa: CASSLLEETEAFF
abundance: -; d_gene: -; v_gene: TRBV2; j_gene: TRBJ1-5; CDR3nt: TGTGCCCCTCGATGGACACCTAGCAATCAGCCCCAGCATTTT; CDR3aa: CAPRWTPSNQPQHF
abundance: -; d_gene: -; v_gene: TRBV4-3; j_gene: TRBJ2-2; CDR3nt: TGCGCCAGCAGCCAAGGAGGCGGCTGGCCCGGGGAGCTGTTTTTT; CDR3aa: CASSQGGGWPGELFF
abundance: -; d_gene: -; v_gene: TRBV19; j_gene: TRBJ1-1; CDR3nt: TGTGCCACCAGTAAGGGGGAGTGGACTGAAGCTTTCTTT; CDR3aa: CATSKGEWTEAFF
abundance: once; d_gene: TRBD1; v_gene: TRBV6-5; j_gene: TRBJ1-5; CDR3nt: TGTGCCAGCAGTCAGACAGGGTTCGGGCAGCCCCAGCATTTT; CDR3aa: CASSQTGFGQPQHF
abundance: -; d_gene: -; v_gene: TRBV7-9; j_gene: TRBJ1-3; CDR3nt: TGTGCCAGCAGCTTTACTCGGAGTTCTGGAAACACCATATATTTT; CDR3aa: CASSFTRSSGNTIYF
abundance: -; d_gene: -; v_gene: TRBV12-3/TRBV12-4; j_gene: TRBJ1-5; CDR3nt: TGTGCCAGCAGTTTTCGAGAAAATCAGCCCCAGCATTTT; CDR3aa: CASSFRENQPQHF
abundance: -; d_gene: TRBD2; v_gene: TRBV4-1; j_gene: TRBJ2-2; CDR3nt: TGCGCCAGCAGCCCACCAGCCGGGACTAGCGGGAGAAAACATTCCGGGGAGCTGTTTTTT; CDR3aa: CASSPPAGTSGRKHSGELFF
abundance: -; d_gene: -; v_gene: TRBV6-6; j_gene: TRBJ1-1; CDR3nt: TGTGCCAGCAGTATCCGACAGACGAACACTGAAGCTTTCTTT; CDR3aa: CASSIRQTNTEAFF
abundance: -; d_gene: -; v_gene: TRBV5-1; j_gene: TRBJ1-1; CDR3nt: TGCGCCAGCAGCTTGGTACCGGCTCAACGGAACACTGAAGCTTTCTTT; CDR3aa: CASSLVPAQRNTEAFF
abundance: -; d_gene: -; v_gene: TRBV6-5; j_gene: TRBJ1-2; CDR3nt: TGTGCCAGCAGTTACCAGCAGGGAGCACGTTCAGGCTACACCTTC; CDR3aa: CASSYQQGARSGYTF
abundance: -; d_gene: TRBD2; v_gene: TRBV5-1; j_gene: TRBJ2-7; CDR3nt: TGCGCCAGCAGCTTGGCCCCTAGCGGGGGCGAGCAGTACTTC; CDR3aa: CASSLAPSGGEQYF
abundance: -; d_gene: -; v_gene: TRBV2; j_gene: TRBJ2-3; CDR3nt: TGTGCCAGCAGTGTAACGGGGTTGGGCACAGATACGCAGTATTTT; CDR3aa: CASSVTGLGTDTQYF
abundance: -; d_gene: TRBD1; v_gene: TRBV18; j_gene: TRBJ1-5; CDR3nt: TGTGCCAGCTCCGTCGGGACAGCCCGCAAGCCCCAGCATTTT; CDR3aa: CASSVGTARKPQHF
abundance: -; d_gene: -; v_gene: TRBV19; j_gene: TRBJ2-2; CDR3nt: TGTGCCAGTAGTATCCTCCCAGGGGCCGGGGAGCTGTTTTTT; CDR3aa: CASSILPGAGELFF
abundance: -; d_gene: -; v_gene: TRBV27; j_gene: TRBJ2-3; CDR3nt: TGTGCCAGCAGAAAAAGGGACCGCACAGATACGCAGTATTTT; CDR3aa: CASRKRDRTDTQYF
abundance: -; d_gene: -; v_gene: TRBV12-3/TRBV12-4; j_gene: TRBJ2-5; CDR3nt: TGTGCCAGTTGCCGGGGCCATGAGACCCAGTACTTC; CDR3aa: CASCRGHETQYF
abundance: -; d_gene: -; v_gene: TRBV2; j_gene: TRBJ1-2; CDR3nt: TGTGCCAGCAGTGAAGGTTTCGAAGAGGGCTATGGCTACACCTTC; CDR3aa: CASSEGFEEGYGYTF
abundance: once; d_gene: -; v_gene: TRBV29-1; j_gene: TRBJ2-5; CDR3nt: TGCAGCGTTGGGGGCCGAAACCAAGAGACCCAGTACTTC; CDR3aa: CSVGGRNQETQYF
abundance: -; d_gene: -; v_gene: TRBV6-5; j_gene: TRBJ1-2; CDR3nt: TGTGCCAGCGGGACCCAAGTCAACTATGGCTACACCTTC; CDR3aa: CASGTQVNYGYTF
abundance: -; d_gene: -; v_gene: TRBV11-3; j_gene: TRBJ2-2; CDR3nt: TGTGCCAGCAGCAAAGAGCAGGGCACCGGGGAGCTGTTTTTT; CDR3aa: CASSKEQGTGELFF
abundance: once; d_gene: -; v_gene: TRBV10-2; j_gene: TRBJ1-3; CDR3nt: TGCGCCAGCAGTGTGCCGCAGTTCCGAAACACCATATATTTT; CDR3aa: CASSVPQFRNTIYF
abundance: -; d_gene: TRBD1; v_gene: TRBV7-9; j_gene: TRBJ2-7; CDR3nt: TGTGCCAGCAGCCGAGGGACCGGGACAGGGGCCGAGCAGTACTTC; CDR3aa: CASSRGTGTGAEQYF
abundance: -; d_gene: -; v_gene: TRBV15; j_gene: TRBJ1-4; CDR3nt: TGTGCCACCAGCAGAGTTCCATACCGGAGGTCAACTAATGAAAAACTGTTTTTT; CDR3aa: CATSRVPYRRSTNEKLFF
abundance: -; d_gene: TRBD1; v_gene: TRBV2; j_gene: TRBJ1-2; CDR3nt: TGTGCCAGCAGTGGAGGGACAGGGGTCGGCTACACCTTC; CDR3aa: CASSGGTGVGYTF
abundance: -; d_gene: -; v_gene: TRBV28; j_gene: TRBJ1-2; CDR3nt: TGTGCCAGCAGTTTCCCCTCTAACTATGGCTACACCTTC; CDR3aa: CASSFPSNYGYTF
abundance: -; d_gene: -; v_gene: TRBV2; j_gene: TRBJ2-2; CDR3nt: TGTGCCACCCGATTTGGCCTCGCGTACACCGGGGAGCTGTTTTTT; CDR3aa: CATRFGLAYTGELFF
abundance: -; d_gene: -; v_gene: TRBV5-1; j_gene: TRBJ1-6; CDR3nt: TGCGCCAGCAGCCCTACCGGGGGGGTGGGCAATTCACCCCTCCACTTT; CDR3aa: CASSPTGGVGNSPLHF
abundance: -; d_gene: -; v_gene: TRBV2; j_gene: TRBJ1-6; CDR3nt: TGTGCCAGCAGTGAACTGCAGCAATCACCCCTCCACTTT; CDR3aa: CASSELQQSPLHF
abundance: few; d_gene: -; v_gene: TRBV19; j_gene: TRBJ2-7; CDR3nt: TGTGCCAGTAGTATTTGGGCGAGCTCCTACGAGCAGTACTTC; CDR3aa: CASSIWASSYEQYF
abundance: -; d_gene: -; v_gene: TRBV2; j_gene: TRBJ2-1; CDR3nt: TGTGCCAGCGAGGGCACTAGCACGGGGTGGCAGTTCTTC; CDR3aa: CASEGTSTGWQFF
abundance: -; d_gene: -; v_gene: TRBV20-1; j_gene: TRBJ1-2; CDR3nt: TGCAGTGCGAACGGGGGTTCTGGCTACACCTTC; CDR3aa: CSANGGSGYTF
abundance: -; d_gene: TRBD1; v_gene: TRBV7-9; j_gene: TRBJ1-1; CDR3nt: TGTGCCAGCAGCCCCCAGGGGGGGATGGGGACTGAAGCTTTCTTT; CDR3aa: CASSPQGGMGTEAFF
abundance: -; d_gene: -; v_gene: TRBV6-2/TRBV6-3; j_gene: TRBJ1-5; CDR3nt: TGTGCCAGCAGTTACGACGGGGCCTGGTGGCCCCAGCATTTT; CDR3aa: CASSYDGAWWPQHF
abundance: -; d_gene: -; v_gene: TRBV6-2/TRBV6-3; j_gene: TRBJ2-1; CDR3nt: TGTGCCAGCAGTTCCCCCCCGGAGGTTTCCTACAATGAGCAGTTCTTC; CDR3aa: CASSSPPEVSYNEQFF
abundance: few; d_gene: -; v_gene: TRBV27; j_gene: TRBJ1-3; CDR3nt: TGTGCCAGCAGTTTTGCTCCCGGGGACACCATATATTTT; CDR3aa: CASSFAPGDTIYF